This TCR beta chain was sequenced during a study of post-analysis software for immune sequencing data. Study overall: Secondary progressive, relapsing-remitting and progressive-relapsing multiple sclerosis were among the included disease courses.

Germline CDR1 is SGHRS and CDR2 is YFSETQ. The CDR3 runs to 15 residues. Germline trimming cut 3 bases from V and 6 bases from J; bases unmatched to any gene: 6. Findings of the study overall: Five or six TRBV segments were more frequent in patients than controls; TRBV5-6, TRBV5-1 and TRBV20-1 belonged to this group. With F measure, samples from one preparation batch clustered together strongly. Diversity measured as normalized Chao1 was significantly lower in multiple sclerosis patients than in controls.

As for this clonotype: The target antigen is unknown.

Unique molecular identifiers were built into the TCR beta cDNA libraries. T cells, roughly 0.85 to 10 million of them, yielded a few hundred thousand cDNA molecules. Using its own MiXCR run on the PCR reads, TCRdb lists one record per CDR3 protein. Of some 890,000 distinct CDR3 sequences listed, approximately 57% were seen once; the top ten hold about 4.5%. This sequence was found in a girl under 18 with multiple sclerosis. The V gene is TRBV5-1, the J gene TRBJ2-1; the match to TRBD2 covers 10 bases. The sample was blood. For the CDR3, the DNA is TGCGCCAGCAGCTGGGGGGCTAGCGGGAGCAATGAGCAGTTCTTC. It specifies CASSWGASGSNEQFF.